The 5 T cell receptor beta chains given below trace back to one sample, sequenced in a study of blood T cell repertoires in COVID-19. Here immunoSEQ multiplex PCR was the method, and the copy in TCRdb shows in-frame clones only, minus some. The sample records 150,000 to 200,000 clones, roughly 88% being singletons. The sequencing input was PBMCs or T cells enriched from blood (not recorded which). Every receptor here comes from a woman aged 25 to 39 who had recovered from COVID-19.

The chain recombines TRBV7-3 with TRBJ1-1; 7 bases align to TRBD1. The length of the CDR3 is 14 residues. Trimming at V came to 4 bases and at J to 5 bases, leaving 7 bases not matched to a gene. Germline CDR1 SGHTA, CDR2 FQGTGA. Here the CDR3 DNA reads TGTGCCAGCAGCTCACAGGGGCGTCGGACTGAAGCTTTCTTT. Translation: CASSSQGRRTEAFF.

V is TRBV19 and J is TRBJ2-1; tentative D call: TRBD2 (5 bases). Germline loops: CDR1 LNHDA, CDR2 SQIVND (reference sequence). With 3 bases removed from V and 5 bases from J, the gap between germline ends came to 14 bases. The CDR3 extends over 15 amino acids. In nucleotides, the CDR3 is TGTGCCAGTAGTATCCCTGCGGGTTGGGACAATGAGCAGTTCTTC. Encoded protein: CASSIPAGWDNEQFF.

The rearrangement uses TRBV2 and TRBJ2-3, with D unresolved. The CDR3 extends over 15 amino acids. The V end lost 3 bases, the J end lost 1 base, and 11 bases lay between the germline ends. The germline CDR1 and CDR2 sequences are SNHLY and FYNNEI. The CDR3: CASSDVVPGTDTQYF. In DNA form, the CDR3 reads TGTGCCAGCAGTGACGTAGTTCCGGGCACAGATACGCAGTATTTT.

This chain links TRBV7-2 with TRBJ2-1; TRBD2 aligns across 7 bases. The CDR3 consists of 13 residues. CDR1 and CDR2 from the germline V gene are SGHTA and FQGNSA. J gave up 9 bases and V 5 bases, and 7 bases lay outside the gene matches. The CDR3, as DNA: TGTGCCAGCAGCATCCTCAGGGAGGGTGAGCAGTTCTTC. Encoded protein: CASSILREGEQFF. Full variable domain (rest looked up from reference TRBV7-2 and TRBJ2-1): GAGVSQSPSNKVTEKGKDVELRCDPISGHTALYWYRQSLGQGLEFLIYFQGNSAPDKSGLPSDRFSAERTGGSVSTLTIQRTQQEDSAVYLCASSILREGEQFFGPGTRLTVL.

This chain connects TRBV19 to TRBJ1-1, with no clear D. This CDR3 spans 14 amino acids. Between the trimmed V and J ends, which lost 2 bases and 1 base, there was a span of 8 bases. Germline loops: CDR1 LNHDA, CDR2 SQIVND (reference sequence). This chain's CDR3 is CASSIILGNTEAFF. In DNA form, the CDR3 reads TGTGCCAGTAGTATAATCCTCGGGAACACTGAAGCTTTCTTT.